The clone carrying this TCR beta chain was observed a few times. As yet, its antigen is unknown. The PCR contained 60 Vbeta and 13 Jbeta primers. Clones were read by immunoSEQ multiplex PCR, and TCRdb kept only the in-frame ones, dropping some. The sample lists 90,000 to 110,000 clones; around 15% were seen once. The germline V gene encodes CDR1 SGHTA and CDR2 FQGNSA. V lost 4 bases, J lost 4 bases, and 9 bases stayed unmatched. The CDR3 consists of 15 residues. This sample is part of a study of cytomegalovirus exposure and HLA in healthy donors. Findings of the study overall: A later analysis reportedly found that, within productive TCRs, an Asian-associated ancestry cluster had fewer N-insertions than the mean observed across the roughly 700 donors. The classifier was said to identify cytomegalovirus status with high specificity and sensitivity.

This TCR was recovered from a female donor in good health and CMV-seronegative. Sequencing input: PBMCs. This chain connects TRBV7-2 to TRBJ2-5, with 7 bases aligning to TRBD2. CDR3 sequence reads: CASSSTSLWGETQYF. Here the CDR3 DNA reads TGTGCCAGCAGCTCGACTAGCCTATGGGGAGAGACCCAGTACTTC.